This T cell receptor beta chain was obtained from a study of long-term antiretroviral therapy in people with HIV. It was version v3.0 of the immunoSEQ assay that was run at survey level. Sequencing used immunoSEQ multiplex PCR; TCRdb keeps in-frame clones, though not all of them. This sample has about 20,000 clones, with around nine tenths found just once. V trimming: 1 base; J trimming: 6 bases; junction bases outside the gene matches: 5. Germline V gene lookup returns CDR1 SGHRS and CDR2 YFSETQ. This CDR3 spans 14 amino acids. The specimen comprised unsorted PBMCs, sampled about 4.6 years before starting antiretroviral therapy. The chain employs TRBV5-1 and TRBJ1-2, with 8 bases fitting TRBD1. The sequence was collected from a woman aged 25 to 39 with HIV. CDR3: CASSLSDREHGYTF. CDR3 nucleotide sequence: TGCGCCAGCAGCTTGTCGGACAGGGAGCATGGCTACACCTTC.